The 23 T cell receptor beta chains in this list originate from one sample, sequenced in a study of shared clonotypes between healthy human individuals. Libraries were prepared by immunoSEQ multiplex PCR; TCRdb keeps only in-frame clonotypes and omits some of them. Among over 2 million clones listed, approximately 90% were seen once. The source material was naive CD4+ T cells from PBMCs. Subset given: CD45RA+ positively selected. The source is a man aged 18 to 30 in good health. Some clones in this sample may be carry-over from other donors' samples.

To note about this clone: Additional DNA sequences in this sample encode the identical CDR3. The chain's CDR3 is CASSPPSGGETQYF. In DNA, the CDR3 is TGTGCCAGCTCACCACCAAGCGGCGGGGAGACCCAGTACTTC. This sequence joins TRBV18 and TRBJ2-5, with D possibly matching TRBD2 (5 bases). Trimming pared 0 bases from V and 5 bases from J, leaving 10 bases between. CDR1 is KGHSH and CDR2 is LQKENI in the germline V gene. CDR3 length: 14 amino acids.

The chain couples TRBV30 to TRBJ2-3; 7 bases match TRBD1. The length of the CDR3 is 13 residues. From germline, CDR1 is GTSNPN and CDR2 SVGIG (reference sequence). V dropped 5 bases and J dropped 2; count of bases not matched to a gene: 4. CDR3 sequence: CAWDREITDTQYF. The CDR3 bases are TGTGCCTGGGACAGGGAAATCACAGATACGCAGTATTTT.

A remark on this clone: Other DNA sequences in the same sample also yield this CDR3. The gene calls are TRBV6-1 and TRBJ2-5; the match to TRBD2 covers 8 bases. CDR1 MNHNS and CDR2 SASEGT come from the germline V gene. The length of the CDR3 is 14 residues. V dropped 8 bases and J dropped 1; count of bases not matched to a gene: 6. CDR3: CASSEGLAQETQYF. The DNA for the CDR3 is TGTGCCAGCTCTGAAGGACTAGCCCAAGAGACCCAGTACTTC.

The chain uses TRBV4-3 and TRBJ1-5; D unclear. Trimming cost V 0 bases and J 4 bases, with 7 bases left between them. Per the germline V gene, CDR1 is LGHNA and CDR2 is YSLEER. CDR3 size: 14 residues. Here the CDR3 DNA reads TGCGCCAGCAGCCAAGACTATTGGAATCAGCCCCAGCATTTT. Translation: CASSQDYWNQPQHF.

V and J are TRBV7-2 and TRBJ2-3; 8 bases agree with TRBD2. After removal of 1 base from V and 3 bases from J, the junction contained 3 bases not matched to a gene. The CDR3 loop spans 15 amino acids. CDR1 is SGHTA, CDR2 FQGNSA, per germline. This CDR3 reads CASSLEAGATDTQYF. CDR3 DNA sequence: TGTGCCAGCAGCTTAGAAGCGGGAGCGACAGATACGCAGTATTTT.

V and J are TRBV5-4 and TRBJ2-7; 8 nucleotides align to TRBD1. The CDR3 extends over 14 amino acids. V shed 3 bases and J 1 base; nucleotides not matched to a gene: 3. Germline V gives CDR1 SGHNT, CDR2 YYREEE (reference sequence). Here the CDR3 reads CASSSQGASYEQYF. The CDR3 DNA sequence: TGTGCCAGCAGCTCTCAGGGGGCTTCCTACGAGCAGTACTTC.

On this clone itself: Other DNA sequences in this specimen translate into the identical CDR3. The J gene is TRBJ2-2, the V gene TRBV5-1; D gene ambiguous. V was pared by 0 bases and J by 5 bases, with 8 bases between. From germline, CDR1 is SGHRS and CDR2 YFSETQ. The CDR3 is 14 residues long. The CDR3 spells CASSLELGTGELFF. The DNA of the CDR3 is TGCGCCAGCAGCTTGGAGCTAGGTACCGGGGAGCTGTTTTTT.

CDR3 coding DNA: TGTGCCAGCAGCTTAGCCGTTCCTGGGGGGTACCAAGAGACCCAGTACTTC. This encodes CASSLAVPGGYQETQYF. This chain links TRBV11-2 with TRBJ2-5, with TRBD2 as a possible D gene (6 bases). Trimming took off 1 base at V and 0 bases at J, with 15 bases between the two ends. The CDR3 is made up of 17 amino acids. CDR1 is SGHAT, CDR2 FQNNGV, per germline.

This chain links TRBV19 with TRBJ2-6; tentative D call: TRBD2 (5 bases). The length of the CDR3 is 20 residues. Per the germline V gene, CDR1 is LNHDA and CDR2 is SQIVND (reference sequence). V lost 6 bases to trimming and J lost 0 bases, with 24 bases between them. The CDR3 nucleotides are TGTGCCAGTAGAGGGTGGGCGGGTCCCTCTGGTCCCTCTGGGGCCAACGTCCTGACTTTC. This sequence encodes CASRGWAGPSGPSGANVLTF. The variable domain in full, with the rest retrieved from reference TRBV19 and TRBJ2-6, is DGGITQSPKYLFRKEGQNVTLSCEQNLNHDAMYWYRQDPGQGLRLIYYSQIVNDFQKGDIAEGYSVSREKKESFPLTVTSAQKNPTAFYLCASRGWAGPSGPSGANVLTFGAGSRLTVL.

The chain joins TRBV27 to TRBJ1-1, with 7 positions matching TRBD1. CDR3 length: 16 residues. The J segment lost 4 bases and the V segment lost 3 bases, leaving 11 bases of the junction unmatched. Looked up from germline, CDR1 is MNHEY and CDR2 is SMNVEV (reference sequence). The CDR3 DNA reads as TGTGCCAGCAGTTTCGAATACAGGGGACGCGGCACTGAAGCTTTCTTT. This gives the protein CASSFEYRGRGTEAFF.

The chain employs TRBV28 and TRBJ2-7; 8 bases agree with TRBD2. This CDR3 region has 15 residues. Germline loops: CDR1 MDHEN, CDR2 SYDVKM. V shed 6 bases and J 3 bases; nucleotides not matched to a gene: 10. The CDR3 DNA sequence: TGTGCCAGCAGCCCTGGACTAGCTCTCGGCTACGAGCAGTACTTC. It codes for CASSPGLALGYEQYF. Variable domain in full (rest from reference TRBV28 and TRBJ2-7): DVKVTQSSRYLVKRTGEKVFLECVQDMDHENMFWYRQDPGLGLRLIYFSYDVKMKEKGDIPEGYSVSREKKERFSLILESASTNQTSMYLCASSPGLALGYEQYFGPGTRLTVT.

The chain couples TRBV15 to TRBJ2-7; 13 bases map to TRBD2. The CDR3 is made up of 16 amino acids. With V trimmed by 5 bases and J by 2 bases, 6 bases remained unmatched. The germline CDR1 and CDR2 sequences are LNHNV and YYDKDF (reference sequence). CDR3 DNA: TGTGCCACCAGCCTAACTAGCGGGAGGGAAACCTACGAGCAGTACTTC. Amino acids: CATSLTSGRETYEQYF.

V usage is TRBV9 and J usage is TRBJ2-7; 7 bases agree with TRBD2. The CDR3 runs 16 residues. Germline loops: CDR1 SGDLS, CDR2 YYNGEE. V shed 2 bases, J shed 1 base, and the junction held 9 bases outside the gene matches. For the CDR3, the DNA is TGTGCCAGCAGCGTGGGCCTAGCGGCCCGATCCTACGAGCAGTACTTC. It yields the protein CASSVGLAARSYEQYF.

J is TRBJ1-5 and V is TRBV7-2, with a weak D call TRBD1 (5 bases). From germline, CDR1 is SGHTA and CDR2 FQGNSA. The CDR3 loop spans 14 amino acids. The V and J ends lost 5 bases and 5 bases respectively, with 13 bases between them. The CDR3: CASSQARDHQPQHF. The CDR3 region has the DNA TGTGCCAGCAGCCAGGCCAGGGATCATCAGCCCCAGCATTTT.

This chain connects TRBV6-1 to TRBJ2-3, with a possible D match to TRBD1 (6 bases). V dropped 8 bases and J dropped 1 base, with 13 bases sitting between them. Germline V CDR1 and CDR2: MNHNS, SASEGT. CDR3 length equals 14 residues. The DNA for the CDR3 is TGTGCCAGCCTTTTCGACAGGCGCACAGATACGCAGTATTTT. Protein: CASLFDRRTDTQYF.

The chain has TRBV7-9 and TRBJ2-3; 11 nucleotides match TRBD2. Trimming took 5 bases from V and 5 from J; bases not matched to a gene: 9. The CDR3 has 16 amino acids. Germline V gene data show CDR1 as SEHNR and CDR2 as FQNEAQ (reference sequence). CDR3 in amino acids: CASSEGIAGGRDTQYF. In DNA, the CDR3 is TGTGCCAGCAGCGAGGGAATAGCGGGAGGGCGAGATACGCAGTATTTT.

V is TRBV5-1 and J is TRBJ2-5; D is ambiguous. Germline lookup yields CDR1 SGHRS and CDR2 YFSETQ. This CDR3 comprises 15 residues. V was clipped by 0 bases and J by 2 bases, with 11 bases between them. Here the CDR3 DNA reads TGCGCCAGCAGCTTGGTGGTAGCAGGACAAGAGACCCAGTACTTC. It specifies CASSLVVAGQETQYF.

V gene TRBV5-4 combines with J gene TRBJ2-2; TRBD2 might be the D (6 bases). Germline V gene lookup returns CDR1 SGHNT and CDR2 YYREEE (reference sequence). This CDR3 is 16 amino acids long. The ends were cut back, 1 base at V and 1 base at J, with 11 bases in the middle. The CDR3 region is CASSLRRGENTGELFF. The CDR3 DNA sequence: TGTGCCAGCAGCTTGCGTCGCGGGGAGAACACCGGGGAGCTGTTTTTT.

The table lists this clone with a count of one. The J gene is TRBJ2-3, the V gene TRBV29-1, with TRBD1 matching 10 bases. The CDR3 runs to 18 residues. Germline loops: CDR1 SQVTM, CDR2 ANQGSEA. Trimming cost V 6 bases and J 0 bases; bases outside gene matches: 15. CDR3 bases: TGCAGCGTCCCACCCATCGGACAGGGGGGTTACAGCACAGATACGCAGTATTTT. It codes for CSVPPIGQGGYSTDTQYF.

V gene TRBV7-9 combines with J gene TRBJ2-1; 8 bases match TRBD2. V dropped 5 bases and J dropped 13; count of bases not matched to a gene: 4. Germline assignment: CDR1 SEHNR and CDR2 FQNEAQ (reference sequence). The CDR3 is 11 residues long. The CDR3: CASSPSGSQFF. CDR3 DNA: TGTGCCAGCAGCCCCAGCGGGAGTCAGTTCTTC.

Remarks on this clone: Other DNA sequences from this sample encode an identical CDR3 as well. This chain connects TRBV15 to TRBJ2-2, with a tentative D call TRBD2 (6 bases). V was trimmed by 1 base and J by 3 bases, leaving 6 bases between them. CDR1 LNHNV and CDR2 YYDKDF come from the germline V gene (reference sequence). CDR3 length: 14 amino acids. The CDR3 loop reads CATSRGRDTGELFF. Here the CDR3 DNA reads TGTGCCACCAGCAGAGGGAGGGACACCGGGGAGCTGTTTTTT.

This clone turned up a few times. This chain links TRBV4-2 with TRBJ2-2, with D maybe TRBD2 (5 bases). The CDR3 spans 14 residues. Deletions cut 1 base from V and 4 bases from J, with 7 bases between. CDR1 and CDR2 (germline): LGHNA, YNFKEQ. CDR3 residues: CASSQGAGTGELFF. CDR3 coding DNA: TGTGCCAGCAGCCAAGGGGCGGGCACCGGGGAGCTGTTTTTT.

The chain combines TRBV7-2 with TRBJ2-5; tentatively, D is TRBD1 or TRBD2 (5 bases each). This CDR3 is built from 10 residues. V lost 8 bases and J 5 bases, leaving 6 bases between the germline ends. Germline assignment: CDR1 SGHTA and CDR2 FQGNSA. The CDR3 DNA reads TGTGCCAGCGAGGGGGAGACCCAGTACTTC. This gives the protein CASEGETQYF.